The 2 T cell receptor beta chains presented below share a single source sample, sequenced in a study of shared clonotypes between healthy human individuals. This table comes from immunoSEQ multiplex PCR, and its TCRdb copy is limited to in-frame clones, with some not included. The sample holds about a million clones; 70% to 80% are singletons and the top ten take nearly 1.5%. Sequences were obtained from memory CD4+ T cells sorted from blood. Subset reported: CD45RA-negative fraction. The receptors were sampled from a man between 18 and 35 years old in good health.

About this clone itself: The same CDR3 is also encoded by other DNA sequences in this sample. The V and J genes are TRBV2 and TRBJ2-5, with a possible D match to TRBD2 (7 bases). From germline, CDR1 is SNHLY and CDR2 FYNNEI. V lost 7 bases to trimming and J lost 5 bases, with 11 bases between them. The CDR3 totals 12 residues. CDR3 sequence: CASMGGGETQYF. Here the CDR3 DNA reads TGTGCCAGCATGGGAGGGGGGGAGACCCAGTACTTC.

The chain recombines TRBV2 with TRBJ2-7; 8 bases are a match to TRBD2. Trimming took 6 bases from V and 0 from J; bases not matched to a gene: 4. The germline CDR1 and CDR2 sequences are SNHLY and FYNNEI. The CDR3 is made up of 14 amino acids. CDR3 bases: TGTGCCAGCAGCACTAGCGGAGTCTCCTACGAGCAGTACTTC. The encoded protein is CASSTSGVSYEQYF.